Below, 2 T cell receptor beta chains from the same sample are listed, as sequenced in a study of T cell responses to AZD1222 COVID-19 vaccine. Using immunoSEQ multiplex PCR, the repertoire was profiled, and TCRdb retains in-frame clones only, with some absent. Of approximately 79,000 clones in the sample, roughly 85% are singletons; the top ten hold about 1.3%. The sequencing used peripheral blood, collected 28 days after the second AZD1222 dose. The origin of the receptors is an adult who received the AZD1222 COVID-19 vaccine.

The chain combines TRBV6-5 with TRBJ1-5; D perhaps matches TRBD1 (5 bases). Trimming took off 6 bases at V and 9 bases at J, with 12 bases between the two ends. The germline V gene has CDR1 MNHEY and CDR2 SVGAGI. The CDR3 sequence is 12 residues long. The CDR3 DNA follows: TGTGCCAGCAGCTTACGGGGGGGGCCCCAGCATTTT. This sequence encodes CASSLRGGPQHF.

DNA of the CDR3: TGTGCCAGCAGCCAAGATTCAGGGACAGGGCTTAACTATGGCTACACCTTC. This translates into CASSQDSGTGLNYGYTF. The chain is built from TRBV4-2 and TRBJ1-2; TRBD1 aligns across 9 bases. CDR3 length: 17 residues. V gave up 0 bases and J gave up 1 base; unmatched junction bases: 6. Germline loops: CDR1 LGHNA, CDR2 YNFKEQ.